A selection of T cell receptor beta chains follows, all from one sample in a study of T cell responses to AZD1222 COVID-19 vaccine. Method: immunoSEQ multiplex PCR; TCRdb's copy keeps in-frame clones and lacks some. The data contain more than 150,000 clones, around 90% of them singletons. Material: peripheral blood, obtained 28 days after the second AZD1222 dose. These receptors originate from an adult who received the AZD1222 COVID-19 vaccine. The CDR3 runs from the conserved cysteine through the conserved F or W. Each record gives: J gene, V gene, D gene, clone size, CDR3 protein, CDR3 DNA. The D gene is left open where the match is weak. Some rows mark clone size as missing; the rest say once, few, many or name a class of expanded clone.

TRBJ1-1 | TRBV5-1 | TRBD1 | - | CASSPTGAGYTEAFF | TGCGCCAGCAGCCCCACAGGGGCGGGGTACACTGAAGCTTTCTTT
TRBJ2-2 | TRBV7-9 | - | - | CASSLADYKELFF | TGTGCCAGCAGCTTAGCAGATTACAAGGAGCTGTTTTTT
TRBJ1-4 | TRBV5-1 | TRBD1 | once | CASSQGQVFEKLFF | TGCGCCAGCAGCCAGGGACAGGTCTTCGAAAAACTGTTTTTT
TRBJ1-1 | TRBV4-3 | TRBD1 | few | CASRATGRSEAFF | TGCGCCAGCAGGGCGACAGGGAGGAGTGAAGCTTTCTTT
TRBJ2-7 | TRBV10-3 | - | once | CAISSSQGTYEQYF | TGTGCCATCAGCTCGTCACAGGGTACCTACGAGCAGTACTTC
TRBJ1-1 | TRBV30 | - | - | CAWSGNWFTEAFF | TGTGCCTGGAGTGGCAACTGGTTCACTGAAGCTTTCTTT
TRBJ2-1 | TRBV7-2 | - | - | CASSLQSSSYNEQFF | TGTGCCAGCAGCTTACAGTCTAGCTCCTACAATGAGCAGTTCTTC
TRBJ2-3 | TRBV5-8 | - | - | CASSLTGRLTDTQYF | TGTGCCAGCAGCTTGACTGGCAGACTTACAGATACGCAGTATTTT
TRBJ1-4 | TRBV7-2 | - | - | CASSPNTGSNEKLFF | TGTGCCAGCAGCCCTAATACAGGGTCTAATGAAAAACTGTTTTTT
TRBJ1-4 | TRBV2 | - | - | CASRVSNEKLFF | TGTGCCAGCAGGGTTAGTAATGAAAAACTGTTTTTT
TRBJ1-1 | TRBV5-5 | - | - | CASSLQGMNTEAFF | TGTGCCAGCAGCTTGCAGGGCATGAACACTGAAGCTTTCTTT
TRBJ2-2 | TRBV10-3 | TRBD2 | once | CAIRLGLAGDTGELFF | TGTGCCATCAGACTTGGACTAGCGGGGGACACCGGGGAGCTGTTTTTT
TRBJ2-1 | TRBV28 | - | - | CASSTSDSFLAPFSYNEQFF | TGTGCCAGCAGTACCTCCGACTCCTTCCTTGCCCCTTTCTCCTACAATGAGCAGTTCTTC
TRBJ2-7 | TRBV25-1 | - | - | CASSGSYYEQYF | TGTGCCAGCAGTGGATCCTACTACGAGCAGTACTTC
TRBJ1-1 | TRBV1 | - | - | CTSSQVVEAFF | TGCACCAGCAGCCAAGTGGTTGAAGCTTTCTTT
TRBJ2-1 | TRBV2 | - | - | CASSAGASEQFF | TGTGCCAGCAGTGCGGGAGCAAGTGAGCAGTTCTTC
TRBJ1-5 | TRBV6-5 | - | - | CASMGNPGNQPQHF | TGTGCCAGCATGGGAAACCCGGGGAATCAGCCCCAGCATTTT
TRBJ2-1 | TRBV15 | TRBD2 | - | CATSRDPGGAGNEQFF | TGTGCCACCAGCAGAGATCCCGGGGGGGCCGGGAATGAGCAGTTCTTC
TRBJ1-4 | TRBV28 | - | - | CASSLLAGLNEKLFF | TGTGCCAGCAGTTTATTGGCAGGGCTTAATGAAAAACTGTTTTTT
TRBJ2-7 | TRBV28 | TRBD1 | - | CASSTDRDLGEQYF | TGTGCCAGCAGTACCGACAGGGACCTTGGGGAGCAGTACTTC
TRBJ1-6 | TRBV6-5 | - | - | CASSWGGQGSPLHF | TGTGCCAGCAGTTGGGGGGGGCAGGGTTCACCCCTCCACTTT
TRBJ2-5 | TRBV30 | TRBD1 | - | CAWQGAQETQYF | TGTGCTTGGCAGGGGGCCCAAGAGACCCAGTACTTC
TRBJ2-1 | TRBV7-8 | - | - | CASSLLASSSYNEQFF | TGTGCCAGCAGCTTACTAGCGTCGAGCTCCTACAATGAGCAGTTCTTC
TRBJ1-1 | TRBV7-9 | - | - | CASSFTQTNTEAFF | TGTGCCAGCAGCTTCACACAGACGAACACTGAAGCTTTCTTT
TRBJ1-1 | TRBV6-6 | - | - | CASSYSSLGGNTEAFF | TGTGCCAGCAGTTACTCGAGCCTAGGGGGTAACACTGAAGCTTTCTTT
TRBJ1-1 | TRBV30 | - | - | CAWSRGAGTEAFF | TGTGCCTGGTCGCGGGGGGCAGGCACTGAAGCTTTCTTT
TRBJ1-1 | TRBV7-8 | - | - | CASSLAELSWGGTEAFF | TGTGCCAGCAGCTTAGCGGAATTGAGTTGGGGAGGGACTGAAGCTTTCTTT
TRBJ2-1 | TRBV6-5 | TRBD2 | - | CASSPPSGRINEQFF | TGTGCCAGCAGCCCACCTAGCGGGAGGATCAATGAGCAGTTCTTC
TRBJ1-6 | TRBV4-3 | - | - | CASSLDSLNSPLHF | TGCGCCAGCAGCCTTGACAGCCTAAATTCACCCCTCCACTTT
TRBJ1-1 | TRBV6-1 | - | - | CASSEGLDSMNTEAFF | TGTGCCAGCAGTGAGGGCCTGGACAGCATGAACACTGAAGCTTTCTTT
TRBJ1-6 | TRBV4-1 | - | - | CASSPILGGTYSPLHF | TGCGCCAGCAGCCCCATTCTAGGAGGGACGTATTCACCCCTCCACTTT
TRBJ1-2 | TRBV6-5 | - | few | CASNLKPHYGYTF | TGTGCCAGCAATTTGAAACCTCACTATGGCTACACCTTC
TRBJ1-5 | TRBV9 | - | - | CASSVGSRQPQHF | TGTGCCAGCAGCGTAGGCAGCCGGCAGCCCCAGCATTTT
TRBJ1-5 | TRBV28 | - | - | CASSWNSNQPQHF | TGTGCCAGCAGCTGGAATAGCAATCAGCCCCAGCATTTT
TRBJ1-1 | TRBV19 | - | - | CASSILGGNTEAFF | TGTGCCAGTAGTATTTTGGGGGGGAACACTGAAGCTTTCTTT
TRBJ1-2 | TRBV7-2 | - | - | CASSLGWRDGYTF | TGTGCCAGCAGCTTAGGATGGAGGGACGGCTACACCTTC
TRBJ1-2 | TRBV11-2 | - | - | CASSLSEGTGGYTF | TGTGCCAGCAGCTTGTCCGAAGGGACCGGGGGCTACACCTTC
TRBJ1-1 | TRBV7-9 | - | - | CASSLGGTQAFF | TGTGCCAGCAGCTTAGGTGGGACACAAGCTTTCTTT
TRBJ2-5 | TRBV5-4 | - | - | CASSWDQETQYF | TGTGCCAGCAGCTGGGACCAAGAGACCCAGTACTTC
TRBJ1-2 | TRBV5-4 | TRBD1 | - | CASSAGQGPLSGYTF | TGTGCCAGCAGCGCCGGACAGGGTCCCCTGAGCGGCTACACCTTC
TRBJ2-3 | TRBV9 | - | - | CASRRGRRGSDTQYF | TGTGCCAGCCGACGAGGGAGAAGGGGATCGGATACGCAGTATTTT
TRBJ2-2 | TRBV7-2 | TRBD1 | - | CASSLSTGSNTGELFF | TGTGCCAGCAGCTTATCGACAGGGTCGAACACCGGGGAGCTGTTTTTT
TRBJ1-6 | TRBV6-5 | - | - | CASTPEGPIGSPLHF | TGTGCCAGCACCCCAGAAGGGCCTATAGGATCACCCCTCCACTTT
TRBJ1-5 | TRBV5-6 | - | - | CASSFQAGRQPQHF | TGTGCCAGCAGCTTTCAGGCGGGTCGGCAGCCCCAGCATTTT
TRBJ2-3 | TRBV5-6 | TRBD2 | - | CASSTGTSSDTQYF | TGTGCCAGCTCTACCGGGACTAGCTCAGATACGCAGTATTTT
TRBJ2-1 | TRBV4-1 | TRBD2 | once | CASSQERERNEQFF | TGCGCCAGCAGCCAAGAGCGGGAGAGAAATGAGCAGTTCTTC
TRBJ2-7 | TRBV30 | - | - | CAWSRGREQYF | TGTGCCTGGAGCCGGGGGAGGGAGCAGTACTTC
TRBJ1-2 | TRBV13 | - | - | CASSSLSNYGYTF | TGTGCCAGCAGCTCGCTCTCTAACTATGGCTACACCTTC
TRBJ1-1 | TRBV6-2/TRBV6-3 | - | - | CASSSVGSNTEAFF | TGTGCCAGCAGTTCCGTGGGATCGAACACTGAAGCTTTCTTT
TRBJ1-1 | TRBV5-1 | - | - | CASSLEGRNTEAFF | TGCGCCAGCAGCTTGGAGGGGAGGAACACTGAAGCTTTCTTT
TRBJ1-1 | TRBV7-9 | - | - | CASSLVSRRTEAFF | TGTGCCAGCAGCTTAGTAAGCCGACGGACTGAAGCTTTCTTT
TRBJ1-4 | TRBV2 | - | few | CASSERTATNEKLFF | TGTGCCAGCAGTGAAAGAACTGCAACTAATGAAAAACTGTTTTTT
TRBJ1-2 | TRBV11-2 | TRBD1 | - | CASSLDPGTVYGYTF | TGTGCCAGCAGCTTAGATCCCGGGACAGTCTATGGCTACACCTTC
TRBJ1-2 | TRBV6-4 | - | - | CASSELRVRANYGYTF | TGTGCCAGCAGTGAGCTCCGCGTCAGAGCTAACTATGGCTACACCTTC